This T cell receptor beta chain was found in a study of memory CD4+ T cells and cytomegalovirus serostatus. The CDR3 spans 14 residues. Germline loops: CDR1 LNHDA, CDR2 SQIVND (reference sequence). V lost 6 bases to trimming and J lost 5 bases, with 17 bases between them. Single viable CD3+CD4+CD8-CD45RO+ cells were sorted as the memory CD4+ T cells. Produced via immunoSEQ multiplex PCR; TCRdb's table is partial and in-frame only. This repertoire shows approximately 61,000 clones, 75% to 90% found once; its top ten account for nearly 0.9%. The table lists this clone with a count of one. The rearrangement joins TRBV19 to TRBJ2-7; D might be TRBD2 (6 bases). The source of this sequence is an adult in good health and CMV-seronegative. Sequenced sample: memory CD4+ T cells from blood. The CDR3 spells CASRTKGLHDEQYF. For the CDR3, the DNA is TGTGCCAGTAGAACAAAGGGACTGCACGACGAGCAGTACTTC.